The 26 T cell receptor beta chains reported below all come from one sample, sequenced in a study of cytomegalovirus exposure and HLA in healthy donors. Primers for the PCR totalled 60 Vbeta and 13 Jbeta. Data came from immunoSEQ multiplex PCR; TCRdb stores just in-frame clones and leaves some out. The repertoire holds approximately 210,000 clones, with about 85% as singletons. The sample consisted of PBMCs. The receptors shown here come from a male donor in good health and CMV-seropositive.

Turning to this clone: An end of the junction differs from the germline gene, which may be a read error. The rearrangement uses TRBV7-9 and TRBJ2-2; D call uncertain. This CDR3 has 16 amino acids. Germline V gene lookup returns CDR1 SEHNR and CDR2 FQNEAQ (reference sequence). CDR3 amino acids: CASNLLRLSNTGELFF. CDR3 DNA: TGTGCCAGCAACTTATTGCGTCTAAGTAACACCGGGGAGCTGTTTTTT. Using reference TRBV7-9 and TRBJ2-2 for the parts outside the CDR3, the full variable domain is DTGVSQNPRHKITKRGQNVTFRCDPISEHNRLYWYRQTLGQGPEFLTYFQNEAQLEKSRLLSDRFSAERPKGSFSTLEIQRTEQGDSAMYLCASNLLRLSNTGELFFGEGSRLTVL.

V usage is TRBV15 and J usage is TRBJ2-7, with 9 bases matching TRBD1. The CDR3 consists of 14 residues. The J segment lost 2 bases and the V segment lost 3 bases, leaving 2 bases of the junction unmatched. Germline assignment: CDR1 LNHNV and CDR2 YYDKDF (reference sequence). CDR3: CATSSDRGTYEQYF. Written as DNA, the CDR3 is TGTGCCACCAGCAGTGACAGGGGGACCTACGAGCAGTACTTC.

The chain is built from TRBV13 and TRBJ2-3, with 7 positions matching TRBD2. Germline V gives CDR1 PRHDT, CDR2 FYEKMQ (reference sequence). V was pared by 5 bases and J by 6 bases, with 11 bases of the junction left unmatched. The CDR3 is 15 amino acids. The CDR3 DNA is TGTGCCAGCAGCCTCCGAGGGCTAGCGGCGGATACGCAGTATTTT. This encodes CASSLRGLAADTQYF. Full variable domain (rest looked up from reference TRBV13 and TRBJ2-3): AAGVIQSPRHLIKEKRETATLKCYPIPRHDTVYWYQQGPGQDPQFLISFYEKMQSDKGSIPDRFSAQQFSDYHSELNMSSLELGDSALYFCASSLRGLAADTQYFGPGTRLTVL.

This chain joins TRBV11-2 and TRBJ1-1, with D uncertain. From germline, CDR1 is SGHAT and CDR2 FQNNGV. V lost 1 base and J lost 5, with 5 bases in between. The length of the CDR3 is 12 residues. The CDR3 loop is CASSLAGTEAFF. CDR3 nucleotides: TGTGCCAGCAGCTTAGCCGGGACTGAAGCTTTCTTT.

CDR3 amino acids: CASSPNSNQPQHF. CDR3 DNA sequence: TGTGCCAGCAGCCCAAATAGCAATCAGCCCCAGCATTTT. The chain is built from TRBV7-9 and TRBJ1-5, with D hard to call. Germline assignment: CDR1 SEHNR and CDR2 FQNEAQ (reference sequence). V was shortened by 5 bases and J by 0 bases, with 5 bases between the two germline ends. This CDR3 has 13 residues.

About this clone itself: The junction does not match germline at one end; this may be a read error. V and J are TRBV7-6 and TRBJ2-7; 10 bases align to TRBD1. This CDR3 is built from 15 residues. Germline CDR1 reads SGHVS; CDR2 reads FNYEAQ. The CDR3 is CASSIAGTGAYEQYF. CDR3 coding DNA: TGTGCCAGCAGCATAGCCGGGACAGGGGCCTACGAGCAGTACTTC.

The chain uses TRBV19 and TRBJ2-5; possibly TRBD1 for D (5 bases). The V and J ends lost 6 bases and 5 bases respectively, with 16 bases between them. The CDR3 contains 14 residues. From germline, CDR1 is LNHDA and CDR2 SQIVND (reference sequence). CDR3 residues: CASSTAFWGETQYF. The CDR3 DNA reads TGTGCCAGTAGCACGGCCTTTTGGGGCGAGACCCAGTACTTC. Using reference TRBV19 and TRBJ2-5 for the parts outside the CDR3, the full variable domain is DGGITQSPKYLFRKEGQNVTLSCEQNLNHDAMYWYRQDPGQGLRLIYYSQIVNDFQKGDIAEGYSVSREKKESFPLTVTSAQKNPTAFYLCASSTAFWGETQYFGPGTRLLVL.

The count of this clone is one. The chain uses TRBV6-5 and TRBJ2-5, with 7 bases lining up with TRBD1. The CDR3 runs to 15 residues. Germline V lookup: CDR1 MNHEY, CDR2 SVGAGI. V shed 6 bases, J shed 2 bases, and the junction held 9 bases outside the gene matches. The CDR3 DNA is TGTGCCAGCAGGACCGGACAGGCGCTACAAGAGACCCAGTACTTC. Amino acid sequence: CASRTGQALQETQYF.

The rearrangement links TRBV9 to TRBJ2-2, with 15 bases aligning to TRBD2. V lost 4 bases to trimming and J lost 5 bases; unmatched junction nucleotides: 9. The length of the CDR3 is 18 residues. Germline assignment: CDR1 SGDLS and CDR2 YYNGEE. The CDR3 nucleotides read TGTGCCAGCAGCCCGAATCCTGGACTAGCGGGAGGGACCGGGGAGCTGTTTTTT. This translates into CASSPNPGLAGGTGELFF.

This clone was seen more than once but under ten times. The chain carries TRBV4-3 and TRBJ2-1, with 8 bases identical to TRBD1. CDR3 length: 17 amino acids. With 3 bases clipped from V and 8 bases from J, the junction kept 15 bases outside the gene matches. Looked up from germline, CDR1 is LGHNA and CDR2 is YSLEER. The CDR3 nucleotides are TGCGCCAGCAGCCACATTTCCGGACAGGGACGTAGGGATGAGCAGTTCTTC. This sequence encodes CASSHISGQGRRDEQFF.

The chain combines TRBV18 with TRBJ1-4; D gene uncertain. The V gene's germline CDR1 is KGHSH and CDR2 LQKENI. This CDR3 has 15 amino acids. The ends were cut back, 2 bases at V and 4 bases at J, with 11 bases in the middle. CDR3 loop: CASSPSSVGNEKLFF. CDR3 DNA sequence: TGTGCCAGCTCACCATCCTCAGTTGGTAATGAAAAACTGTTTTTT.

This clone was counted once. This chain joins TRBV29-1 and TRBJ1-4; D call uncertain. The CDR3 runs 13 residues. Germline-derived CDR1 and CDR2 are SQVTM and ANQGSEA. The germline V and J ends were trimmed by 6 bases and 7 bases, with 15 bases remaining between them. This CDR3 is CSVCTERGEKLFF. The CDR3 DNA sequence: TGCAGCGTATGTACCGAGAGAGGTGAAAAACTGTTTTTT.

The chain recombines TRBV30 with TRBJ2-2, with D tentatively TRBD1 (5 bases). CDR3 length: 15 residues. Germline V gives CDR1 GTSNPN, CDR2 SVGIG (reference sequence). Trimming stripped 0 bases from V and 9 bases from J, with 17 bases between. The CDR3, as DNA: TGTGCCTGGAGTGTCTGGTCAGGGATGGATCGGGAGCTGTTTTTT. Translation: CAWSVWSGMDRELFF.

This clone was seen a few times. The V and J genes are TRBV9 and TRBJ2-2; TRBD2 matches 11 bases. This CDR3 contains 15 residues. Germline lookup yields CDR1 SGDLS and CDR2 YYNGEE. V lost 3 bases and J lost 6; bases outside the gene matches: 4. CDR3 loop: CASSAGTSGAGELFF. In DNA form, the CDR3 reads TGTGCCAGCAGCGCCGGGACTAGCGGCGCCGGGGAGCTGTTTTTT.

This chain links TRBV21-1 with TRBJ1-1; TRBD1 reflects the table's D call only, with no check against the DNA. TRBV21-1 is termed a pseudogene. The CDR3 has 15 amino acids. The CDR3 sequence: CASSKAGQSLAEAFF. CDR3 DNA: TGTGCCAGCAGCAAAGCGGGACAGAGTCTGGCTGAAGCTTTCTTT.

This chain links TRBV7-9 with TRBJ2-7, with 7 bases fitting TRBD2. The CDR3 is 13 amino acids. Trimming at V came to 3 bases and at J to 3 bases, leaving 2 bases not matched to a gene. Germline CDR1 is SEHNR and CDR2 is FQNEAQ (reference sequence). CDR3 DNA: TGTGCCAGCAGCTTTTCGGGGGGCTACGAGCAGTACTTC. It yields the protein CASSFSGGYEQYF.

The chain recombines TRBV5-6 with TRBJ2-5, with TRBD2 matching over 7 bases. V dropped 5 bases and J dropped 3; count of bases not matched to a gene: 1. Germline V gene data show CDR1 as SGHDT and CDR2 as YYEEEE. CDR3 length: 12 amino acids. The chain's CDR3 is CASRTSKETQYF. DNA for the CDR3: TGTGCCAGCAGGACTAGCAAAGAGACCCAGTACTTC.

This clone turned up a few times. The J gene is TRBJ1-6, the V gene TRBV30; no clear D gene. The germline V gene encodes CDR1 GTSNPN and CDR2 SVGIG (reference sequence). This CDR3 region has 14 residues. With 3 bases removed from V and 7 bases from J, the gap between germline ends came to 13 bases. The CDR3 nucleotides are TGTGCCTGGAGGGCGGGCTCCACGAATTCACCCCTCCACTTT. Its translation is CAWRAGSTNSPLHF.

This clone was observed a handful of times. V gene TRBV30 combines with J gene TRBJ1-5; possibly TRBD1 for D (5 bases). Germline-derived CDR1 and CDR2 are GTSNPN and SVGIG (reference sequence). Trimming removed 4 bases from V and 2 bases from J, with 9 bases in between. CDR3 length: 13 residues. The CDR3 sequence is CAWTGGGNQPQHF. The DNA of the CDR3 is TGTGCCTGGACCGGGGGAGGCAATCAGCCCCAGCATTTT.

This chain links TRBV6-5 with TRBJ2-5; 9 positions match TRBD1. CDR3 length equals 12 residues. V lost 7 bases and J lost 6; bases outside the gene matches: 3. Germline V gives CDR1 MNHEY, CDR2 SVGAGI. CDR3 nucleotide sequence: TGTGCCAGCAACGGACAGGGGAAGACCCAGTACTTC. The encoded protein is CASNGQGKTQYF.

This chain links TRBV6-6 with TRBJ2-7; 7 nucleotides match TRBD2. The germline gives CDR1 MNHNY, CDR2 SVGAGI (reference sequence). Trimming at V came to 6 bases and at J to 0 bases, leaving 5 bases not matched to a gene. This CDR3 comprises 14 residues. The CDR3 nucleotides are TGTGCCAGCAGACGGGAGGCGGCCTCCTACGAGCAGTACTTC. It is translated as CASRREAASYEQYF.

The chain combines TRBV28 with TRBJ2-6, with 10 bases fitting TRBD1. CDR1 and CDR2 (germline): MDHEN, SYDVKM. With 6 bases clipped from V and 0 bases from J, the junction kept 2 bases outside the gene matches. The CDR3 totals 16 residues. CDR3 nucleotide sequence: TGTGCCAGCAGGACAGGGGGCCCCTCTGGGGCCAACGTCCTGACTTTC. The encoded protein is CASRTGGPSGANVLTF.

This chain connects TRBV6-5 to TRBJ2-1; tentative D call: TRBD2 (7 bases). Trimming removed 5 bases at V and 6 bases at J, with 8 bases between. Per the germline V gene, CDR1 is MNHEY and CDR2 is SVGAGI. The CDR3 has 12 amino acids. This CDR3 reads CASSRGANEQFF. The CDR3 DNA reads as TGTGCCAGCAGTCGGGGGGCCAATGAGCAGTTCTTC.

The chain links TRBV5-1 to TRBJ2-5; no firm D call. With 4 bases removed from V and 5 bases from J, the gap between germline ends came to 12 bases. This CDR3 region has 13 residues. Germline CDR1 and CDR2: SGHRS and YFSETQ. Here the CDR3 reads CASSADRVETQYF. The CDR3 DNA follows: TGCGCCAGCAGCGCCGATCGGGTGGAGACCCAGTACTTC.

This rearrangement joins TRBV6-5 to TRBJ2-7; 10 positions match TRBD1. Germline values: CDR1 MNHEY, CDR2 SVGAGI. The J segment lost 3 bases and the V segment lost 10 bases, leaving 6 bases of the junction unmatched. This CDR3 is built from 13 residues. CDR3 in DNA: TGTGCCACCCTAAGGGACAGGGGCTACGAGCAGTACTTC. This gives the protein CATLRDRGYEQYF.

In the case of this clone: Its ends do not fully match the called genes, so a read error is possible. The chain is built from TRBV6-5 and TRBJ2-7; no clear D gene. CDR1 and CDR2 from the germline V gene are MNHEY and SVGAGI. CDR3 length equals 13 residues. CDR3: CASTRGVAYEQYF. The CDR3 region has the DNA TGTGCCAGCACCCGCGGTGTAGCCTACGAGCAGTACTTT.